Following are 28 T cell receptor beta chains from one sample sequenced in a study of T-cell reconstitution after alpha-beta-depleted transplantation in children. Molecular barcoding with unique molecular identifiers was used for the TCRbeta library. TCRdb analysed the PCR reads with MiXCR anew, one entry per CDR3 protein. In the table there are over 150,000 distinct CDR3 sequences, about 7% of which are singletons. The material was PBMCs, obtained before TCRalphabeta/CD19-depleted stem cell transplant. Receptor source: a boy younger than 10 with acute lymphoblastic leukemia, due to receive a stem cell transplant.

This clonotype was seen a handful of times. This chain uses TRBV30 with TRBJ2-7; the D gene is possibly TRBD1 (5 bases). This CDR3 comprises 14 residues. Germline V gene sequence: CDR1 GTSNPN, CDR2 SVGIG (reference sequence). Trimming pared 1 base from V and 5 bases from J, leaving 15 bases between. CDR3 loop: CAWSEVRVTDEQYF. The CDR3 DNA sequence: TGTGCCTGGAGTGAGGTCAGGGTTACCGACGAGCAGTACTTC.

The chain is built from TRBV9 and TRBJ2-1; a possible D gene is TRBD2 (5 bases). Germline CDR1 and CDR2: SGDLS and YYNGEE. V dropped 3 bases and J dropped 0 bases, with 13 bases sitting between them. The CDR3 totals 16 residues. CDR3 protein: CASSERLSSSYNEQFF. DNA for the CDR3: TGTGCCAGCAGCGAGCGGTTATCGAGCTCCTACAATGAGCAGTTCTTC. The complete variable domain, with remaining parts taken from reference TRBV9 and TRBJ2-1, reads DSGVTQTPKHLITATGQRVTLRCSPRSGDLSVYWYQQSLDQGLQFLIQYYNGEERAKGNILERFSAQQFPDLHSELNLSSLELGDSALYFCASSERLSSSYNEQFFGPGTRLTVL.

The chain couples TRBV23-1 to TRBJ1-6, with D perhaps TRBD1 (6 bases). TRBV23-1 is reported as an ORF; its role is uncertain. The germline V and J ends were trimmed by 0 bases and 6 bases, with 15 bases remaining between them. CDR3 length: 17 residues. The CDR3 protein is CASSQSKQGRGNSPLHF. The CDR3 DNA sequence: TGCGCCAGCAGTCAATCGAAACAGGGACGGGGTAATTCACCCCTCCACTTT.

This clonotype came up many times. The V call is TRBV4-1, the J call TRBJ1-1, with no clear D. The CDR3 totals 14 residues. The V gene lost 6 bases and the J gene lost 5 bases, with 16 bases spanning the gap. The V gene's germline CDR1 is MGHRA and CDR2 YSYEKL. In nucleotides, the CDR3 is TGCGCCAGCAGGGGTATATTGGTGGGGACTGAAGCTTTCTTT. Encoded protein: CASRGILVGTEAFF.

In this sample, this clonotype turned up a few times. The CDR3, as DNA: TGTGCCAGTAGAGATGCAGGGGGCCTGGAGACCCAGTACTTC. Protein: CASRDAGGLETQYF. The J gene is TRBJ2-5, the V gene TRBV27, with 8 bases aligning to TRBD1. The CDR3 loop spans 14 amino acids. The V gene end was trimmed by 9 bases and the J gene end by 5 bases; junction bases not matched to a gene: 11. Looked up from germline, CDR1 is MNHEY and CDR2 is SMNVEV (reference sequence).

This clonotype was counted many times. The chain is built from TRBV5-1 and TRBJ2-1, with a weak D call TRBD1 (6 bases). The CDR3 loop spans 12 amino acids. Trimming stripped 2 bases from V and 8 bases from J, with 8 bases between. The V gene's germline CDR1 is SGHRS and CDR2 YFSETQ. The CDR3 DNA reads TGCGCCAGCAGCTTAGGACAGTATGAGCAGTTCTTC. Its protein is CASSLGQYEQFF.

The J gene is TRBJ2-3, the V gene TRBV11-2, with D possibly called TRBD1 or TRBD2 (5 bases each). Germline CDR1 and CDR2: SGHAT and FQNNGV. Trimming removed 4 bases at V and 2 bases at J, with 10 bases between. The CDR3 is 14 residues long. The CDR3 spells CASSWGSATDTQYF. The CDR3 DNA sequence: TGTGCCAGCAGCTGGGGGTCTGCCACAGATACGCAGTATTTT.

This clonotype was seen many times. The chain uses TRBV28 and TRBJ2-5; no reliable D call. The CDR3 consists of 14 residues. Trimming removed 3 bases at V and 7 bases at J, with 15 bases between. Germline loops: CDR1 MDHEN, CDR2 SYDVKM. The CDR3 is CASSLRSMATTQYF. CDR3 sequence (DNA): TGTGCCAGCAGTTTGCGCAGTATGGCGACGACCCAGTACTTC.

This clonotype was seen a few times. J is TRBJ2-7 and V is TRBV3-1; D may be TRBD1 (5 bases). CDR3 length: 16 residues. Germline-derived CDR1 and CDR2 are LGHDT and YNNKEL (reference sequence). V was shortened by 3 bases and J by 2 bases, with 17 bases between the two germline ends. The CDR3 DNA sequence: TGTGCCAGCAGCCAGCTAGAAAAGACAGCCGCCTACGAGCAGTACTTC. Translation: CASSQLEKTAAYEQYF.

This clonotype came up a few times. This rearrangement joins TRBV20-1 to TRBJ2-7; D is tentatively TRBD1 or TRBD2 (5 bases each). CDR1 and CDR2 from the germline V gene are DFQATT and SNEGSKA (reference sequence). The V end lost 0 bases, the J end lost 7 bases, and 22 bases lay between the germline ends. The CDR3 is 16 amino acids. CDR3 DNA: TGCAGTGCTAGAGATCCCCCGGGGACGTCCTCCGGGGAGCAGTACTTC. Translated, it gives CSARDPPGTSSGEQYF.

This clonotype occurred a few times. The chain has TRBV12-3 or TRBV12-4 and TRBJ1-3; 7 bases map to TRBD1. CDR3 size: 15 residues. Trimming at V came to 5 bases and at J to 0 bases, leaving 4 bases not matched to a gene. The CDR3 spells CASSGQATSGNTIYF. For the CDR3, the DNA is TGTGCCAGCAGTGGACAGGCCACCTCTGGAAACACCATATATTTT.

In its sample, this clonotype was seen many times. The chain combines TRBV7-2 with TRBJ2-7, with D unresolved. The germline gives CDR1 SGHTA, CDR2 FQGNSA. The CDR3 is made up of 17 amino acids. Deletions cut 1 base from V and 3 bases from J, with 19 bases between. As DNA, the CDR3 is TGTGCCAGCAGCTTAGTGGGTAGCCACTACTACTACTACGAGCAGTACTTC. Protein: CASSLVGSHYYYYEQYF. Using reference TRBV7-2 and TRBJ2-7 for the parts outside the CDR3, the full variable domain is GAGVSQSPSNKVTEKGKDVELRCDPISGHTALYWYRQSLGQGLEFLIYFQGNSAPDKSGLPSDRFSAERTGGSVSTLTIQRTQQEDSAVYLCASSLVGSHYYYYEQYFGPGTRLTVT.

Remarks on this clonotype: Mismatch with germline at one junction end may stem from a read error. The V and J genes are TRBV15 and TRBJ2-2; a weak D match, TRBD1 (6 bases). The germline V gene encodes CDR1 LNHNV and CDR2 YYDKDF (reference sequence). There are 17 residues in the CDR3. The CDR3: CATSRGGQSANTWELFF. DNA of the CDR3: TGTGCCACCAGCAGAGGAGGACAGTCCGCGAACACCTGGGAGCTGTTTTTT.

This clonotype was seen more than once but under ten times. V and J are TRBV6-2 or TRBV6-3 and TRBJ2-5; D may be TRBD2 (6 bases). Germline lookup yields CDR1 MNHEY and CDR2 SVGEGT. Deletions cut 9 bases from V and 4 bases from J, with 24 bases between. The CDR3 totals 16 residues. The CDR3 DNA is TGTGCCAGTTCCGCGACTAGTTTGGTTTATGGAGAGACCCAGTACTTC. Translation: CASSATSLVYGETQYF.

Remarks on this clonotype: A much larger clone is a single base away; this may be a read error. V and J are TRBV6-2 or TRBV6-3 and TRBJ2-1; possible D gene TRBD1, 6 bases. Looked up from germline, CDR1 is MNHEY and CDR2 is SVGEGT. The CDR3 extends over 15 amino acids. Deletions cut 6 bases from V and 6 bases from J, with 18 bases between. The CDR3 loop is CASRKQGSYCNEQFF. The DNA for the CDR3 is TGTGCCAGCAGAAAACAGGGCTCCTACTGCAATGAGCAGTTCTTC.

Notes on this clonotype: A much larger clone is a single base away; this may be a read error. The chain combines TRBV12-3 or TRBV12-4 with TRBJ2-7, with TRBD1 matching over 8 bases. The CDR3 runs 19 residues. CDR3 bases: TGTGCCATCAGTTTCCTCGGACAGGGATCCCTTGCTCCATCCTACGAGCAGTACTTC. This sequence encodes CAISFLGQGSLAPSYEQYF.

This clonotype was seen at least ten times. This CDR3 is CASSKQGVNQPQHF. The CDR3 DNA sequence: TGTGCCAGCAGTAAACAGGGTGTCAATCAGCCCCAGCATTTT. The J gene is TRBJ1-5, the V gene TRBV7-9, with a possible D match to TRBD1 (6 bases). Germline CDR1 and CDR2: SEHNR and FQNEAQ (reference sequence). This CDR3 is built from 14 residues. V was shortened by 6 bases and J by 3 bases, with 12 bases between the two germline ends. Full variable domain (missing parts from reference TRBV7-9 and TRBJ1-5): DTGVSQNPRHKITKRGQNVTFRCDPISEHNRLYWYRQTLGQGPEFLTYFQNEAQLEKSRLLSDRFSAERPKGSFSTLEIQRTEQGDSAMYLCASSKQGVNQPQHFGDGTRLSIL.

This clonotype has a count of ten or more. The chain couples TRBV3-1 to TRBJ2-1; 10 nucleotides align to TRBD2. CDR1 is LGHDT, CDR2 YNNKEL, per germline (reference sequence). The CDR3 is 18 amino acids. The junction had 19 bases not matched to a gene; V was cut back by 8 bases and J by 6 bases. CDR3 in amino acids: CASARRSVASGSANEQFF. The DNA for the CDR3 is TGTGCCAGCGCCAGGAGGTCGGTGGCTAGCGGGAGCGCCAATGAGCAGTTCTTC.

There are many counts of this clonotype. The conserved phenylalanine or tryptophan normally closing the CDR3 is absent here, so this likely arose from a read error. The chain couples TRBV20-1 to TRBJ2-1; 8 bases map to TRBD2. J was trimmed by 6 bases and V by 1 base; bases with no gene match: 14. The CDR3 runs to 17 residues. Germline CDR1 reads DFQATT; CDR2 reads SNEGSKA (reference sequence). CDR3 nucleotide sequence: TGCAGTGCTAGAGGGCCAGGAGGACGGGAGGGTCTCAATGAGCAGTTCTTG. This codes for CSARGPGGREGLNEQFL.

This clonotype has a count of ten or more. The rearrangement joins TRBV12-3 or TRBV12-4 to TRBJ1-6, with a possible D match to TRBD1 (6 bases). This CDR3 has 16 amino acids. Between the trimmed V and J ends, which lost 5 bases and 0 bases, there was a span of 11 bases. CDR3 DNA sequence: TGTGCCAGCAGTCCCCAACAGGGCTCCTATAATTCACCCCTCCACTTT. As protein: CASSPQQGSYNSPLHF.

This clonotype was counted ten times or more. The J gene is TRBJ1-2, the V gene TRBV5-1; the D gene is possibly TRBD1 (5 bases). In germline, CDR1 is SGHRS, CDR2 YFSETQ. This CDR3 contains 15 residues. The V and J ends lost 4 bases and 0 bases respectively, with 13 bases between them. CDR3 in amino acids: CASSVGRGTNYGYTF. DNA of the CDR3: TGCGCCAGCAGCGTCGGCCGGGGCACTAACTATGGCTACACCTTC.

This clonotype has a single count. The genes are TRBV7-2 and TRBJ1-1; D unresolved. Trimming shortened V by 5 bases and J by 5 bases, and 15 bases separated the two germline ends. The CDR3 totals 14 residues. CDR1 and CDR2 (germline): SGHTA, FQGNSA. Written as DNA, the CDR3 is TGTGCCAGCAGCCCCCAAGGAGGTCCGACTGAAGCTTTCTTT. It translates to CASSPQGGPTEAFF.

This clonotype was recorded at least ten times. CDR3 protein: CSASPGAANYGYTF. CDR3 bases: TGCAGTGCTAGCCCCGGCGCCGCTAACTATGGCTACACCTTC. The chain uses TRBV20-1 and TRBJ1-2; D is uncertain. The V and J ends lost 3 bases and 0 bases respectively, with 11 bases between them. The CDR3 runs to 14 residues. Per germline, CDR1 DFQATT and CDR2 SNEGSKA (reference sequence).

The table lists this clonotype with a few counts. The CDR3 spells CASSSTGANTEAFF. In nucleotides, the CDR3 is TGCGCCAGCAGCTCGACAGGGGCGAACACTGAAGCTTTCTTT. This chain links TRBV5-1 with TRBJ1-1; TRBD1 matches at 8 bases. CDR1 SGHRS and CDR2 YFSETQ come from the germline V gene. CDR3 length equals 14 residues. Trimming removed 3 bases from V and 1 base from J; junction bases left unmatched: 2.

This clonotype was seen ten or more times. The rearrangement links TRBV2 to TRBJ2-1; D gene unclear. This CDR3 is built from 18 residues. Between the trimmed V and J ends, which lost 0 bases and 2 bases, there was a span of 17 bases. Germline V gene lookup returns CDR1 SNHLY and CDR2 FYNNEI. The CDR3 loop is CASSEAGEPPRTYNEQFF. CDR3 DNA sequence: TGTGCCAGCAGTGAAGCAGGAGAACCGCCGAGGACCTACAATGAGCAGTTCTTC.

A few counts support this clonotype. The rearrangement links TRBV11-2 to TRBJ1-2; 8 bases are shared with TRBD1. The CDR3 has 13 residues. Germline-derived CDR1 and CDR2 are SGHAT and FQNNGV. V shed 4 bases and J 7 bases; nucleotides not matched to a gene: 5. CDR3 sequence reads: CASSYQGAFGYTF. As DNA, the CDR3 is TGTGCCAGCAGCTACCAGGGGGCGTTTGGCTACACCTTC. Supplemented by reference TRBV11-2 and TRBJ1-2, the full variable domain reads EAGVAQSPRYKIIEKRQSVAFWCNPISGHATLYWYQQILGQGPKLLIQFQNNGVVDDSQLPKDRFSAERLKGVDSTLKIQPAKLEDSAVYLCASSYQGAFGYTFGSGTRLTVV.

In its sample, this clonotype was seen a few times. The V gene is TRBV6-1, the J gene TRBJ1-1; D is undetermined. CDR3 length: 12 residues. Trimming stripped 5 bases from V and 0 bases from J, with 4 bases between. Germline V CDR1 and CDR2: MNHNS, SASEGT. The CDR3 nucleotides are TGTGCCAGCAGTCAAATGAACACTGAAGCTTTCTTT. Amino acid sequence: CASSQMNTEAFF.

The chain employs TRBV13 and TRBJ2-5; 12 positions agree with TRBD2. The CDR3 extends over 15 amino acids. With V trimmed by 5 bases and J by 5 bases, 6 bases remained unmatched. Germline V gene lookup returns CDR1 PRHDT and CDR2 FYEKMQ (reference sequence). The CDR3 region has the DNA TGTGCCAGCAGCGACAGACTAGCGGGAGAGGAGACCCAGTACTTC. It translates to CASSDRLAGEETQYF.